These 25 T cell receptor beta chains share one sample of origin, sequenced in a study of blood T cell repertoires in COVID-19. Sequencing was performed with immunoSEQ multiplex PCR; in TCRdb, only in-frame clones are kept and a portion is missing. The sample records tens of thousands of clones, 70% to 90% being singletons. Sequencing input: peripheral blood. The receptors shown here come from a man younger than 40 with acute or convalescent COVID-19.

This chain uses TRBV5-6 with TRBJ1-5; D uncertain. V was clipped by 4 bases and J by 3 bases, with 14 bases between them. The length of the CDR3 is 15 residues. The V gene's germline CDR1 is SGHDT and CDR2 YYEEEE. CDR3 DNA sequence: TGTGCCAGCAGCGCGTGGGGAGGTGTCAATCAGCCCCAGCATTTT. Its protein is CASSAWGGVNQPQHF.

The chain carries TRBV12-2 and TRBJ1-1; the D call in the table, TRBD1, was not verified against the DNA. TRBV12-2 has pseudogene status. This CDR3 comprises 19 residues. The CDR3 nucleotides are TGTGCAAGTCGCTTAGCGCAACTGAAGGGAGTGGAAGGGGGCACTGAAGCTTTCTTT. It yields the protein CASRLAQLKGVEGGTEAFF.

The rearrangement links TRBV5-1 to TRBJ1-6; D is ambiguous. This CDR3 has 14 residues. Germline loops: CDR1 SGHRS, CDR2 YFSETQ. The V gene lost 3 bases and the J gene lost 5 bases, with 9 bases spanning the gap. This chain's CDR3 is CASSSTENNSPLHF. The CDR3 nucleotides read TGCGCCAGCAGCTCTACAGAAAATAATTCACCCCTCCACTTT. Together with reference TRBV5-1 and TRBJ1-6, the CDR3 gives the full variable domain: KAGVTQTPRYLIKTRGQQVTLSCSPISGHRSVSWYQQTPGQGLQFLFEYFSETQRNKGNFPGRFSGRQFSNSRSEMNVSTLELGDSALYLCASSSTENNSPLHFGNGTRLTVT.

V usage is TRBV18 and J usage is TRBJ1-5, with D unresolved. Germline V gene sequence: CDR1 KGHSH, CDR2 LQKENI. CDR3 length: 14 residues. Trimming removed 5 bases from V and 0 bases from J, with 8 bases in between. CDR3 amino acids: CASSGSLSNQPQHF. The CDR3 region has the DNA TGTGCCAGCTCAGGGAGCCTTAGCAATCAGCCCCAGCATTTT.

J is TRBJ2-7 and V is TRBV23-1; D not certain. TRBV23-1 has ORF status, its function being uncertain. This CDR3 contains 13 residues. V was cut by 0 bases and J by 4 bases, with 7 bases left in between. CDR3 region: CASSQSADYEQYF. The CDR3 DNA follows: TGCGCCAGCAGTCAATCGGCCGATTACGAGCAGTACTTC.

The rearrangement joins TRBV27 to TRBJ1-6; 12 bases line up with TRBD1. Looked up from germline, CDR1 is MNHEY and CDR2 is SMNVEV (reference sequence). The CDR3 runs to 16 residues. Losses at the gene ends were 3 bases for V and 9 bases for J; bases not matched to a gene: 6. The CDR3 region is CASSFSGTGGFSPLHF. DNA of the CDR3: TGTGCCAGCAGTTTCTCCGGGACAGGGGGCTTTTCACCCCTCCACTTT.

The CDR3 spells CASSPQRTGGNEQFF. The DNA of the CDR3 is TGTGCCAGCTCACCGCAGAGGACAGGCGGCAATGAGCAGTTCTTC. J is TRBJ2-1 and V is TRBV18; 7 nucleotides agree with TRBD1. Looked up from germline, CDR1 is KGHSH and CDR2 is LQKENI. J gave up 6 bases and V 3 bases, and 8 bases lay outside the gene matches. This CDR3 has 15 residues.

The rearrangement links TRBV5-1 to TRBJ1-3, with D possibly TRBD1 on 5 matching bases. This CDR3 region has 16 residues. The V end lost 1 base, the J end lost 4 bases, and 15 bases lay between the germline ends. Germline V gene data show CDR1 as SGHRS and CDR2 as YFSETQ. CDR3 DNA sequence: TGCGCCAGCAGCTTGTCGCAGGGCGGACCGGGAAACACCATATATTTT. Protein sequence: CASSLSQGGPGNTIYF.

DNA of the CDR3: TGTGCCACAGGGACCGGGACAGGGGGCCCCGGGGAGCTGTTTTTT. It specifies CATGTGTGGPGELFF. The chain combines TRBV9 with TRBJ2-2, with 12 bases lining up with TRBD1. The germline V gene encodes CDR1 SGDLS and CDR2 YYNGEE. The V segment lost 9 bases and the J segment 6 bases; nucleotides outside the gene matches: 9. The CDR3 runs to 15 residues.

The chain joins TRBV5-1 to TRBJ1-2, with TRBD1 matching 8 bases. V lost 3 bases, J lost 3 bases, and 7 bases stayed unmatched. Germline V gene sequence: CDR1 SGHRS, CDR2 YFSETQ. This CDR3 has 15 amino acids. The chain's CDR3 is CASSSRGQAYYGYTF. DNA of the CDR3: TGCGCCAGCAGCTCGAGGGGACAGGCCTACTATGGCTACACCTTC.

V gene TRBV28 combines with J gene TRBJ1-5; D ambiguous. CDR3 size: 14 residues. Germline CDR1 reads MDHEN; CDR2 reads SYDVKM. V lost 2 bases and J lost 7, with 12 bases in between. CDR3 DNA: TGTGCCAGCAGTTTAATCGGGGAAGGACAGCCCCAGCATTTT. Translating it yields CASSLIGEGQPQHF.

The CDR3 DNA reads as TGTGCCAGCAGCGTAGGAATAACTAGCGGGCTCAATGAGCAGTTCTTC. It translates to CASSVGITSGLNEQFF. The chain carries TRBV9 and TRBJ2-1, with 9 bases lining up with TRBD2. V lost 0 bases and J lost 6; bases outside the gene matches: 7. There are 16 residues in the CDR3. Germline V lookup: CDR1 SGDLS, CDR2 YYNGEE.

This chain uses TRBV6-5 with TRBJ1-6; perhaps TRBD1 as D (6 bases). Per the germline V gene, CDR1 is MNHEY and CDR2 is SVGAGI. Trimming pared 0 bases from V and 10 bases from J, leaving 13 bases between. The CDR3 totals 15 residues. The CDR3 spells CASSYSRTTGSPLHF. CDR3 DNA: TGTGCCAGCAGTTACTCGAGGACCACAGGGTCACCCCTCCACTTT.

V is TRBV7-9 and J is TRBJ2-3; D not certain. The germline V gene encodes CDR1 SEHNR and CDR2 FQNEAQ (reference sequence). V shed 1 base and J shed 0 bases, with 8 bases lying between them. The CDR3 is made up of 15 amino acids. The CDR3 nucleotides are TGTGCCAGCAGCTTAGGAGTATCTAGCACAGATACGCAGTATTTT. Its protein product is CASSLGVSSTDTQYF.

The gene calls are TRBV5-1 and TRBJ2-6; weak D call: TRBD1 (5 bases). This CDR3 comprises 15 residues. Trimming left V 3 bases short and J 1 base short, with 8 bases between. From germline, CDR1 is SGHRS and CDR2 YFSETQ. In DNA form, the CDR3 reads TGCGCCAGCAGCTCCAGGGCTTCTGGGGCCAACGTCCTGACTTTC. Its protein product is CASSSRASGANVLTF.

The genes are TRBV2 and TRBJ1-2; weak D call: TRBD1 (5 bases). The CDR3 sequence is 13 residues long. CDR1 is SNHLY, CDR2 FYNNEI, per germline. Trimming removed 8 bases from V and 8 bases from J, with 18 bases in between. CDR3 protein: CASSDGGEGGYTF. The CDR3 DNA reads TGTGCCAGCTCCGACGGGGGGGAGGGCGGCTACACCTTC.

The V and J genes are TRBV2 and TRBJ2-2; D unclear. Trimming took off 6 bases at V and 1 base at J, with 9 bases between the two ends. The CDR3 has 14 amino acids. CDR1 is SNHLY, CDR2 FYNNEI, per germline. The CDR3 DNA reads as TGTGCCAGCAGCATGAGACAGAACACCGGGGAGCTGTTTTTT. Translating it yields CASSMRQNTGELFF.

The V gene is TRBV5-1, the J gene TRBJ2-3, with 7 nucleotides matching TRBD1. From germline, CDR1 is SGHRS and CDR2 YFSETQ. V shed 4 bases, J shed 5 bases, and the junction held 4 bases outside the gene matches. This CDR3 has 13 residues. DNA of the CDR3: TGCGCCAGCAGCCTGGACAGGCAAGATACGCAGTATTTT. This codes for CASSLDRQDTQYF.

The chain uses TRBV18 and TRBJ2-1; TRBD2 is a possible D gene (6 bases). The CDR3 sequence is 12 residues long. V lost 2 bases and J 10 bases, leaving 9 bases between the germline ends. The germline CDR1 and CDR2 sequences are KGHSH and LQKENI. CDR3 loop: CASSPGGNEQFF. The CDR3 nucleotides read TGTGCCAGCTCACCAGGAGGGAACGAGCAGTTCTTC. Based on the CDR3 plus reference TRBV18 and TRBJ2-1, the full variable domain is NAGVMQNPRHLVRRRGQEARLRCSPMKGHSHVYWYRQLPEEGLKFMVYLQKENIIDESGMPKERFSAEFPKEGPSILRIQQVVRGDSAAYFCASSPGGNEQFFGPGTRLTVL.

This clone is a singleton in its sample. The chain uses TRBV6-6 and TRBJ1-5; 9 bases fit TRBD1. Per the germline V gene, CDR1 is MNHNY and CDR2 is SVGAGI (reference sequence). Trimming removed 6 bases from V and 3 bases from J; junction bases left unmatched: 6. The CDR3 contains 15 residues. CDR3 in DNA: TGTGCCAGCAGGTCCGGGACAGGGAACAATCAGCCCCAGCATTTT. It encodes CASRSGTGNNQPQHF.

The genes are TRBV7-6 and TRBJ2-1; 14 bases match TRBD2. Germline V CDR1 and CDR2: SGHVS, FNYEAQ. The CDR3 is 15 amino acids. Unmatched junction bases numbered 6, after V lost 5 bases and J lost 9 bases. CDR3 region: CASSRLAGGPGEQFF. CDR3 DNA sequence: TGTGCCAGCAGCCGACTAGCGGGAGGGCCGGGTGAGCAGTTCTTC.

The rearrangement joins TRBV3-1 (or the pseudogene TRBV3-2) to TRBJ2-5; 11 bases line up with TRBD2. The CDR3 has 16 residues. Trimming at V came to 4 bases and at J to 2 bases, leaving 6 bases not matched to a gene. Per germline, CDR1 LGHDT and CDR2 YNNKEL (reference sequence). CDR3: CASSPRASGGQETQYF. DNA of the CDR3: TGTGCCAGCAGCCCCCGCGCTAGCGGGGGGCAAGAGACCCAGTACTTC.

This clone was seen just once. The chain uses TRBV12-5 and TRBJ2-3; TRBD2 aligns across 8 bases. The junction had 6 bases not matched to a gene; V was cut back by 2 bases and J by 2 bases. This CDR3 region has 16 residues. CDR1 is LGHNT and CDR2 is FRNRAP in the germline V gene. In nucleotides, the CDR3 is TGTGCTAGTGGTTTGCCACGGGGGGGGATCACAGATACGCAGTATTTT. This translates into CASGLPRGGITDTQYF.

The CDR3 sequence is CASSLRQGMNTEAFF. As DNA, the CDR3 is TGTGCCAGCAGCCTACGACAGGGTATGAACACTGAAGCTTTCTTT. V and J are TRBV7-9 and TRBJ1-1; 7 bases are shared with TRBD1. The CDR3 totals 15 residues. Trimming at V came to 5 bases and at J to 0 bases, leaving 6 bases not matched to a gene. Germline V gene sequence: CDR1 SEHNR, CDR2 FQNEAQ (reference sequence). The variable domain in full, with the rest retrieved from reference TRBV7-9 and TRBJ1-1, is DTGVSQNPRHKITKRGQNVTFRCDPISEHNRLYWYRQTLGQGPEFLTYFQNEAQLEKSRLLSDRFSAERPKGSFSTLEIQRTEQGDSAMYLCASSLRQGMNTEAFFGQGTRLTVV.

V is TRBV10-3 and J is TRBJ2-2; the D is unclear. CDR1 and CDR2 (germline): ENHRY, SYGVKD. The CDR3 has 15 amino acids. Trimming took off 0 bases at V and 0 bases at J, with 5 bases between the two ends. The DNA of the CDR3 is TGTGCCATCAGTGAGTCGGCAACGAACACCGGGGAGCTGTTTTTT. Translation gives CAISESATNTGELFF.